These T cell receptor beta chains were read from a single sample in a study of cytomegalovirus exposure and HLA in healthy donors. The repertoire was sequenced with immunoSEQ multiplex PCR; TCRdb's copy has only in-frame clones and lacks some. The data contain some 130,000 clones, over 75% of them seen just once; the ten biggest clones take up less than 5%. Sequenced material: PBMCs. These receptors were obtained from a man aged 30 to 45 in good health. Both conserved end residues are part of each CDR3. The order of the fields is J gene, V gene, clone size, CDR3 protein. Expanded clones are given a class, and other clones once, few, many or no size at all.

j_call: TRBJ2-2; v_call: TRBV2; clone_size: NA; cdr3_aa: CASSGGEISPGELFF
j_call: TRBJ2-1; v_call: TRBV7-8; clone_size: NA; cdr3_aa: CASSGISYNEQFF
j_call: TRBJ1-4; v_call: TRBV4-1; clone_size: NA; cdr3_aa: CASSPTPGQREKLFF
j_call: TRBJ1-1; v_call: TRBV19; clone_size: NA; cdr3_aa: CASSRRWGEGTEAFF
j_call: TRBJ2-7; v_call: TRBV6-5; clone_size: once; cdr3_aa: CASSFDRGSEQYF
j_call: TRBJ2-3; v_call: TRBV4-1; clone_size: NA; cdr3_aa: CASSQAQVHTYTQYF
j_call: TRBJ1-2; v_call: TRBV2; clone_size: NA; cdr3_aa: CASRSGANYGYTF
j_call: TRBJ2-3; v_call: TRBV9; clone_size: NA; cdr3_aa: CASSTHRGGAGSDTQYF
j_call: TRBJ2-1; v_call: TRBV5-1; clone_size: NA; cdr3_aa: CASSLAQAIYNEQFF
j_call: TRBJ2-2; v_call: TRBV2; clone_size: NA; cdr3_aa: CASSEEADTGELFF
j_call: TRBJ2-5; v_call: TRBV27; clone_size: NA; cdr3_aa: CASSPSRLQETQYF
j_call: TRBJ2-6; v_call: TRBV5-1; clone_size: NA; cdr3_aa: CASSFSGSPPRTSGANVLTF